The count of the clone carrying this TCR beta chain is one. Its antigen remains unknown. Libraries of TCR beta came from iRepertoire HTBI primers plus Arm-PCR of CDR3 regions. One entry per CDR3 protein, called by TCRdb with MiXCR from the multiplex PCR reads. Of hundreds of thousands of distinct CDR3 sequences in the sample, over 15% were seen once. Time point given: newly diagnosed GD, antithyroid drugs for less than 3 months. PBMCs were the source of the RNA used for TCR sequencing. These data are taken from a study of regulatory T cells in long-lasting Graves disease. Regarding the study as a whole: Clonotypes that were public and shared totalled approximately 3,000 in persistent patients versus about a thousand in new patients.

This same sample was also part of a study on T cells in Graves' hyperthyroidism and ophthalmopathy.

This clonotype originated in a middle-aged man with Graves disease. Sample: peripheral blood mononuclear cells (PBMCs), taken at new diagnosis, from a patient treated with antithyroid drugs.

The CDR3 region is CASSGQGASGNTIYF. The CDR3 bases are TGTGCCAGCAGTGGACAGGGGGCATCTGGAAACACCATATATTTT. This chain uses TRBV2 with TRBJ1-3; TRBD1 matches 10 bases. The germline V gene has CDR1 SNHLY and CDR2 FYNNEI. The CDR3 sequence is 15 residues long. Trimming took 4 bases from V and 1 from J; bases not matched to a gene: 1.